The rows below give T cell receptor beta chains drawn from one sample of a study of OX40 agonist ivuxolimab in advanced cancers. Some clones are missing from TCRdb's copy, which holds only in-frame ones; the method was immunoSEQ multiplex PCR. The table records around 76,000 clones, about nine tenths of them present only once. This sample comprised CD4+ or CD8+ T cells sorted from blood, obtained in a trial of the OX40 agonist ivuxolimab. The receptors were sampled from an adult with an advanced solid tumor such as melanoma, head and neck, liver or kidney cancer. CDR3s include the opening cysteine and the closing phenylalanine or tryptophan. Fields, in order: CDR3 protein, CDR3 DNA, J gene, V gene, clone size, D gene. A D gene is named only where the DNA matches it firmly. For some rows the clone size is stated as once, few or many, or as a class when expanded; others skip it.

CDR3 protein: CASSFTSGGSVYEQYF; CDR3 DNA: TGTGCCAGCAGCTTTACTAGCGGGGGTTCTGTCTACGAGCAGTACTTC; J gene: TRBJ2-7; V gene: TRBV7-2; clone size: .; D gene: TRBD2
CDR3 protein: CASSQGQVNEQFF; CDR3 DNA: TGTGCCAGCAGTCAGGGACAGGTCAATGAGCAGTTCTTC; J gene: TRBJ2-1; V gene: TRBV6-5; clone size: .; D gene: TRBD1
CDR3 protein: CASRPGVAANTGELFF; CDR3 DNA: TGTGCCAGCAGACCCGGGGTAGCAGCGAACACCGGGGAGCTGTTTTTT; J gene: TRBJ2-2; V gene: TRBV5-4; clone size: .; D gene: .
CDR3 protein: CASSSPSTNYGYTF; CDR3 DNA: TGTGCCAGCAGTTCCCCTTCAACTAACTATGGCTACACCTTC; J gene: TRBJ1-2; V gene: TRBV28; clone size: .; D gene: .
CDR3 protein: CASSYTAGNNQPQHF; CDR3 DNA: TGTGCCAGCAGCTACACAGCAGGGAATAATCAGCCCCAGCATTTT; J gene: TRBJ1-5; V gene: TRBV27; clone size: .; D gene: .
CDR3 protein: CASRPGVGYTF; CDR3 DNA: TGTGCCAGCAGACCAGGGGTTGGCTACACCTTC; J gene: TRBJ1-2; V gene: TRBV28; clone size: .; D gene: .
CDR3 protein: CASSLKSSGTDTQYF; CDR3 DNA: TGTGCCAGCAGCTTAAAATCTTCGGGCACAGATACGCAGTATTTT; J gene: TRBJ2-3; V gene: TRBV5-4; clone size: .; D gene: .
CDR3 protein: CASSYGTLSHNEQFF; CDR3 DNA: TGTGCCAGCAGCTACGGGACTCTTTCCCACAATGAGCAGTTCTTC; J gene: TRBJ2-1; V gene: TRBV5-6; clone size: .; D gene: .
CDR3 protein: CASSLGLLLDQETQYF; CDR3 DNA: TGTGCCAGCAGCCTGGGACTTCTACTGGATCAAGAGACCCAGTACTTC; J gene: TRBJ2-5; V gene: TRBV5-6; clone size: .; D gene: .
CDR3 protein: CATPRKEKNGYTF; CDR3 DNA: TGTGCCACCCCCCGTAAAGAAAAGAATGGCTACACCTTC; J gene: TRBJ1-2; V gene: TRBV11-3; clone size: .; D gene: .
CDR3 protein: CASSITSGGAGDTQYF; CDR3 DNA: TGTGCCAGCAGCATCACTAGCGGGGGGGCGGGAGATACGCAGTATTTT; J gene: TRBJ2-3; V gene: TRBV11-3; clone size: .; D gene: TRBD2
CDR3 protein: CASSEVDGSGYTF; CDR3 DNA: TGTGCCAGCAGTGAAGTGGATGGCTCTGGCTACACCTTC; J gene: TRBJ1-2; V gene: TRBV6-1; clone size: .; D gene: .
CDR3 protein: CASSEWRGGSTEAFF; CDR3 DNA: TGTGCCAGCAGTGAATGGAGAGGGGGCAGCACTGAAGCTTTCTTT; J gene: TRBJ1-1; V gene: TRBV2; clone size: .; D gene: TRBD1
CDR3 protein: CASSLGLQFYEQYF; CDR3 DNA: TGTGCCAGCAGCCTCGGGTTACAGTTCTACGAGCAGTACTTC; J gene: TRBJ2-7; V gene: TRBV5-6; clone size: .; D gene: .
CDR3 protein: CASSPVRTNEKLFF; CDR3 DNA: TGTGCCAGCAGCCCGGTACGAACTAATGAAAAACTGTTTTTT; J gene: TRBJ1-4; V gene: TRBV6-1; clone size: .; D gene: .
CDR3 protein: CAWRDRGGNYGYTF; CDR3 DNA: TGTGCCTGGAGGGACAGGGGGGGTAACTATGGCTACACCTTC; J gene: TRBJ1-2; V gene: TRBV30; clone size: once; D gene: TRBD1
CDR3 protein: CASSSSGGEDTQYF; CDR3 DNA: TGTGCCAGCAGCTCCTCGGGCGGGGAAGATACGCAGTATTTT; J gene: TRBJ2-3; V gene: TRBV5-4; clone size: .; D gene: .
CDR3 protein: CASSPRADWGQGTGNTIYF; CDR3 DNA: TGCGCCAGCAGCCCCAGGGCCGACTGGGGACAGGGGACTGGAAACACCATATATTTT; J gene: TRBJ1-3; V gene: TRBV4-1; clone size: once; D gene: TRBD1
CDR3 protein: CAWSEDFTEAFF; CDR3 DNA: TGTGCCTGGAGTGAGGATTTCACTGAAGCTTTCTTT; J gene: TRBJ1-1; V gene: TRBV30; clone size: .; D gene: .
CDR3 protein: CASSPEPYRAHSGANVLTF; CDR3 DNA: TGTGCCAGCAGCCCCGAGCCGTACAGGGCACACTCTGGGGCCAACGTCCTGACTTTC; J gene: TRBJ2-6; V gene: TRBV4-2; clone size: .; D gene: .
CDR3 protein: CASRTGGQINTGELFF; CDR3 DNA: TGTGCCAGTAGAACAGGGGGGCAGATAAACACCGGGGAGCTGTTTTTT; J gene: TRBJ2-2; V gene: TRBV19; clone size: .; D gene: TRBD1
CDR3 protein: CATSREAEGTEAFF; CDR3 DNA: TGTGCCACCAGCAGAGAGGCAGAGGGCACTGAAGCTTTCTTT; J gene: TRBJ1-1; V gene: TRBV15; clone size: .; D gene: .
CDR3 protein: CASSGLSGTGDGYTF; CDR3 DNA: TGTGCCAGCAGTGGACTATCCGGGACAGGGGATGGCTACACCTTC; J gene: TRBJ1-2; V gene: TRBV2; clone size: .; D gene: TRBD1